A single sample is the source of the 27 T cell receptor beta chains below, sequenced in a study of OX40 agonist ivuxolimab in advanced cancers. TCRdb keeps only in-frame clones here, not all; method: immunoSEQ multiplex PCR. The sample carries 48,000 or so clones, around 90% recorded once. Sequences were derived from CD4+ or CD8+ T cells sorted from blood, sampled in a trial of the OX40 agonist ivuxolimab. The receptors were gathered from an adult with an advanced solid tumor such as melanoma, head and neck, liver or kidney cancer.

CDR3 sequence reads: CASSLDGQGPQPQHF. The CDR3 DNA is TGTGCCAGCAGCTTAGACGGACAGGGGCCTCAGCCCCAGCATTTT. This chain uses TRBV7-9 with TRBJ1-5; 9 positions match TRBD1. This CDR3 is 15 amino acids long. Trimming took 1 base from V and 6 from J; bases not matched to a gene: 4. Per germline, CDR1 SEHNR and CDR2 FQNEAQ (reference sequence).

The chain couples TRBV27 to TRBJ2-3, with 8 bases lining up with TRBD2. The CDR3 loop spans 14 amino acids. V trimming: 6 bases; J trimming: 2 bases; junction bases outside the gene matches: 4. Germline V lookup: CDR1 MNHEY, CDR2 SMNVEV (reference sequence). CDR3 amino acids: CASSGGATTDTQYF. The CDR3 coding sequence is TGTGCCAGCAGCGGGGGGGCCACCACAGATACGCAGTATTTT.

The CDR3 sequence is CASNGPGRSTDTQYF. For the CDR3, the DNA is TGTGCCAGCAACGGACCGGGACGGAGCACAGATACGCAGTATTTT. The rearrangement joins TRBV9 to TRBJ2-3, with D possibly being TRBD1 or TRBD2 (5 bases each). Germline CDR1 and CDR2: SGDLS and YYNGEE. The CDR3 is made up of 15 amino acids. V lost 6 bases to trimming and J lost 0 bases, with 14 bases between them.

As DNA, the CDR3 is TGCGCCAGCAGCCAAACAGACTCGAAATACAATGAGCAGTTCTTC. Encoded protein: CASSQTDSKYNEQFF. The rearrangement uses TRBV4-1 and TRBJ2-1; D not resolved. The CDR3 has 15 residues. With 2 bases removed from V and 4 bases from J, the gap between germline ends came to 12 bases. Germline assignment: CDR1 MGHRA and CDR2 YSYEKL.

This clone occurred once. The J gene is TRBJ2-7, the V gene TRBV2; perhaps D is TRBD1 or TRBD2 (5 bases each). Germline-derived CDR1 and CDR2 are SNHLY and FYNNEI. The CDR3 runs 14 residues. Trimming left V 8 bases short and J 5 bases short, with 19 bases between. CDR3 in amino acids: CASFYAGSEHEQYF. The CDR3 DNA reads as TGTGCCAGCTTCTACGCAGGGAGCGAACACGAGCAGTACTTC.

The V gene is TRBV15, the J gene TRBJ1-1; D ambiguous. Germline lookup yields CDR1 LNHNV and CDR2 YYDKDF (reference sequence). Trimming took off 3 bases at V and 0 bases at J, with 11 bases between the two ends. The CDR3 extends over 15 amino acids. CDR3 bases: TGTGCCACCAGCAGGTTGAGGGCAGTGAACACTGAAGCTTTCTTT. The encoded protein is CATSRLRAVNTEAFF.

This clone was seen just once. The CDR3 region has the DNA TGTGCCAGCAGTGTGGGACTAGCGGGGGTGCATGAGCAGTTCTTC. It encodes CASSVGLAGVHEQFF. The chain links TRBV6-4 to TRBJ2-1; 14 bases align to TRBD2. The germline V gene encodes CDR1 MRHNA and CDR2 SNTAGT. V lost 4 bases to trimming and J lost 8 bases; unmatched junction nucleotides: 4. This CDR3 is 15 amino acids long.

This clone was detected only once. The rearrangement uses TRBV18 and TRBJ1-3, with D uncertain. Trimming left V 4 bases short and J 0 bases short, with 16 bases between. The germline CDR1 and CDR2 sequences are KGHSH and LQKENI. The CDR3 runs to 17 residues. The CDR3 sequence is CASSQGRGSYSGNTIYF. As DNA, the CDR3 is TGTGCCAGCTCACAAGGCCGTGGGTCTTACTCTGGAAACACCATATATTTT.

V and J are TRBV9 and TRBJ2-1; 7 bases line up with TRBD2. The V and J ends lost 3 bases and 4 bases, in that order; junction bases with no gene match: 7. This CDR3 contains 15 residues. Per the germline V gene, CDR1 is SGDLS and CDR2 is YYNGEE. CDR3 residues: CASSGGTTIYNEQFF. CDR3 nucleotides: TGTGCCAGCAGCGGCGGGACTACCATTTACAATGAGCAGTTCTTC.

CDR3: CASSYGYGSPRETQYF. The CDR3 region has the DNA TGTGCCAGCAGTTACGGTTACGGCTCCCCCCGGGAGACCCAGTACTTC. The genes are TRBV6-5 and TRBJ2-5; unclear D gene. The CDR3 length is 16 residues. V was trimmed by 2 bases and J by 5 bases, leaving 18 bases between them. The germline CDR1 and CDR2 sequences are MNHEY and SVGAGI.

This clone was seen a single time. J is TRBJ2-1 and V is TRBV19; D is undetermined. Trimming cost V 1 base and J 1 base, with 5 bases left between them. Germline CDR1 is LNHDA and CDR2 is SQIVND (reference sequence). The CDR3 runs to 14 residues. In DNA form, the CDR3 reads TGTGCCAGTAGTATAGTGGGGTCCTACAATGAGCAGTTCTTC. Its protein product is CASSIVGSYNEQFF.

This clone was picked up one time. The CDR3 sequence is CASSAGTGGNQPQHF. CDR3 DNA sequence: TGTGCCAGCAGCGCCGGGACAGGGGGAAATCAGCCCCAGCATTTT. This chain links TRBV7-6 with TRBJ1-5, with 11 bases that match TRBD1. The CDR3 covers 15 residues. J was trimmed by 4 bases and V by 5 bases; bases with no gene match: 4. CDR1 SGHVS and CDR2 FNYEAQ come from the germline V gene.

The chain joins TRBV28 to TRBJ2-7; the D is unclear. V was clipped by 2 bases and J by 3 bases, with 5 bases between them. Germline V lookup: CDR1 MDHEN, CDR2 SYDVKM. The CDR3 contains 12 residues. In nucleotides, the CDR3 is TGTGCCAGCAGTTTACGTCTCTACGAGCAGTACTTC. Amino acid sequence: CASSLRLYEQYF.

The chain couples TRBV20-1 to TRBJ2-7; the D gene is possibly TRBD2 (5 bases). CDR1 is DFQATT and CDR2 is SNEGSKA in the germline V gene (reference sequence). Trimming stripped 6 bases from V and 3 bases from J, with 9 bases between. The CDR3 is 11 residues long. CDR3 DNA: TGCAGTGCAAACCGGGACTACGAGCAGTACTTC. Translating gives CSANRDYEQYF.

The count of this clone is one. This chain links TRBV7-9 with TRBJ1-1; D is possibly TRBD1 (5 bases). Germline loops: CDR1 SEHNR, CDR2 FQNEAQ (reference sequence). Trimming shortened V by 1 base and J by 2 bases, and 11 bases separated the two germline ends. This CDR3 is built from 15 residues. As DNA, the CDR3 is TGTGCCAGCAGCTTAGTCGGGGGATTTAACACTGAAGCTTTCTTT. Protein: CASSLVGGFNTEAFF.

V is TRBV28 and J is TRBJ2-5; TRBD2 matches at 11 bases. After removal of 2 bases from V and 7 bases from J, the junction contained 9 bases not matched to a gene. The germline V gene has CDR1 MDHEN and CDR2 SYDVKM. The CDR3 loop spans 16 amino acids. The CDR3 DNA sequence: TGTGCCAGCAGTTTACTTCGACTAGCGGGGCCGGGGACCCAGTACTTC. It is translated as CASSLLRLAGPGTQYF.

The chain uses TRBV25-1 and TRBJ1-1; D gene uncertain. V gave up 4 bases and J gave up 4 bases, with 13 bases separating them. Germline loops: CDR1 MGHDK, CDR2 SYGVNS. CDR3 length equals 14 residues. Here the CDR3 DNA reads TGTGCCAGCAGTGCTATGGGGTGGGGCACTGAAGCTTTCTTT. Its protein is CASSAMGWGTEAFF. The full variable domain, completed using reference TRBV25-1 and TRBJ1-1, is EADIYQTPRYLVIGTGKKITLECSQTMGHDKMYWYQQDPGMELHLIHYSYGVNSTEKGDLSSESTVSRIRTEHFPLTLESARPSHTSQYLCASSAMGWGTEAFFGQGTRLTVV.

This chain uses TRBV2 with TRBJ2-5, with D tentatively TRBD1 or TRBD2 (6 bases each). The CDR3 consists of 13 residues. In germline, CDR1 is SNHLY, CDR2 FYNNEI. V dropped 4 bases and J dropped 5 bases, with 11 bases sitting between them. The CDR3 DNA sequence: TGTGCCAGCAGTGGTCGGGGGCGGGAGACCCAGTACTTC. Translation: CASSGRGRETQYF.

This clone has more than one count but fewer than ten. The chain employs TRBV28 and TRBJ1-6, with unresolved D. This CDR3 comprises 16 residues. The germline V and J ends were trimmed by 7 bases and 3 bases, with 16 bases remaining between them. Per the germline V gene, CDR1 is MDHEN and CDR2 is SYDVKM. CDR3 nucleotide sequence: TGTGCCAGCACCAATGGGGATTTTGGCTATAATTCACCCCTCCACTTT. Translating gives CASTNGDFGYNSPLHF.

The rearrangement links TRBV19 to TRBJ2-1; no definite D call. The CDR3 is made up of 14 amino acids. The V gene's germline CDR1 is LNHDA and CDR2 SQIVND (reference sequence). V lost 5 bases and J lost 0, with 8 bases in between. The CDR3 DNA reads TGTGCCAGTAGTGGTGTTAGCTCCTACAATGAGCAGTTCTTC. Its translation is CASSGVSSYNEQFF.

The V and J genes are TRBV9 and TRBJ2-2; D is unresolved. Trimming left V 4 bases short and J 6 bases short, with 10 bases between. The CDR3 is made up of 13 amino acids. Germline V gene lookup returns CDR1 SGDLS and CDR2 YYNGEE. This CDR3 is CASSQMASGELFF. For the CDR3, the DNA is TGTGCCAGCAGCCAGATGGCGTCCGGGGAGCTGTTTTTT.

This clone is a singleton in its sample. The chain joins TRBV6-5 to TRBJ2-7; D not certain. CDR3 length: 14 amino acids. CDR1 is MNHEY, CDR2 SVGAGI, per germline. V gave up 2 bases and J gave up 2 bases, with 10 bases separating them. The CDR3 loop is CASSYGSGPYEQYF. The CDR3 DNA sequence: TGTGCCAGCAGTTACGGGTCGGGCCCCTACGAGCAGTACTTC.

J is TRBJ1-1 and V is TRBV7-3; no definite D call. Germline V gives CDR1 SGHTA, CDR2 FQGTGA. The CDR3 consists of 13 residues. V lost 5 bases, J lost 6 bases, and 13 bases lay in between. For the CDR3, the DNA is TGTGCCAGCAGCACATCGGGTTGGGCTGAAGCTTTCTTT. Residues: CASSTSGWAEAFF.

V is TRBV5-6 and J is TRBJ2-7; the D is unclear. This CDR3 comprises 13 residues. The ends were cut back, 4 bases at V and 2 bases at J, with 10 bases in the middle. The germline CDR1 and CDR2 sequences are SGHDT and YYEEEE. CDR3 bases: TGTGCCAGCAGCCCCGGGCGCCCCTACGAGCAGTACTTC. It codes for CASSPGRPYEQYF.

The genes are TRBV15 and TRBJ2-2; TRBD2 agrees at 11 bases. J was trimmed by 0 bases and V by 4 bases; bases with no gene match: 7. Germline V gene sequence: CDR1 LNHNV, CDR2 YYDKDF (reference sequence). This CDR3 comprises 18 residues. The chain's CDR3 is CATSNPTSGGTNTGELFF. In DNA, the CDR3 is TGTGCCACCAGCAACCCAACTAGCGGGGGAACGAACACCGGGGAGCTGTTTTTT.

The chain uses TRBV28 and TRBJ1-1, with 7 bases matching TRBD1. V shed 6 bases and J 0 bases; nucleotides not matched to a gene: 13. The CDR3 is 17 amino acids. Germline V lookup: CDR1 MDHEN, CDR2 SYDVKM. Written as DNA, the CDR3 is TGTGCCAGCAGCTACAGCATACAGGGGACCTTGAACACTGAAGCTTTCTTT. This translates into CASSYSIQGTLNTEAFF.

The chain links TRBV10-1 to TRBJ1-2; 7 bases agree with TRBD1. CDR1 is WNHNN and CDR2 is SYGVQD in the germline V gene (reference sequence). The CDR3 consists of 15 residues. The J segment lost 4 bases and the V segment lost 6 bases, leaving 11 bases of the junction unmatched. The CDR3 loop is CASRYDRALFYGYTF. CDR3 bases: TGCGCCAGCAGATACGACAGGGCCCTCTTCTATGGCTACACCTTC.